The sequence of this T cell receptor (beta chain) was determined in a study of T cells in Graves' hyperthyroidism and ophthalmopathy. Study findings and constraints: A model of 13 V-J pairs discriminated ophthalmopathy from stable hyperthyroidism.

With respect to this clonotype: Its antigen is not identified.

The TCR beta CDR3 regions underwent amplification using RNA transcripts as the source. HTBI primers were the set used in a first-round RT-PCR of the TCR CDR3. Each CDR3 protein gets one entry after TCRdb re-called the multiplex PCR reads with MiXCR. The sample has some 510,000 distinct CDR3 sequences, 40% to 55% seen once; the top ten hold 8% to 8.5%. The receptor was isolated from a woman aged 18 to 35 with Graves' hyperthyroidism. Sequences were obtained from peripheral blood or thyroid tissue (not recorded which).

CDR3 sequence reads: CASSLDPGAWGQYF. In DNA, the CDR3 is TGTGCCAGCAGCTTAGATCCAGGGGCCTGGGGGCAGTACTTC. This chain uses TRBV7-9 with TRBJ2-7; a possible D gene is TRBD1 (6 bases). The CDR3 is 14 residues long. The ends were cut back, 1 base at V and 9 bases at J, with 16 bases in the middle. In germline, CDR1 is SEHNR, CDR2 FQNEAQ (reference sequence).